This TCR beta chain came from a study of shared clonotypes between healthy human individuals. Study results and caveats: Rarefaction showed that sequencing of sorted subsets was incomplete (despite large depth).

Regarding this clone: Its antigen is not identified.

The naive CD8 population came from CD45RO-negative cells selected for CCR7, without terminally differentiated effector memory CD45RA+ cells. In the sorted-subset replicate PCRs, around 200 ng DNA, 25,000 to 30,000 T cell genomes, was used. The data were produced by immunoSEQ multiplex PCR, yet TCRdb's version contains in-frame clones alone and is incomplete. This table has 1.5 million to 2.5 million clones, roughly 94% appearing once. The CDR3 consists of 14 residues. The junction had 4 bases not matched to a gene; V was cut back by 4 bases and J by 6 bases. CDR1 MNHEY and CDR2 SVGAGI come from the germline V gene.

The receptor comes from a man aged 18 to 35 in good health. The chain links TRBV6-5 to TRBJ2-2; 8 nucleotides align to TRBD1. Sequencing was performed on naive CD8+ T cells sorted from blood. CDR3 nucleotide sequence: TGTGCCAGCAGTTCCTTGGACAGGGCCGGGGAGCTGTTTTTT. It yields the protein CASSSLDRAGELFF.